These T cell receptor beta chains were read from a single sample in a study of blood T cell repertoires in COVID-19. TCRdb's copy holds only in-frame clones and misses some; the assay was immunoSEQ multiplex PCR. This table holds 450,000 to 500,000 clones, about nine tenths found once. Sequenced material: PBMCs or T cells enriched from blood (not recorded which). The receptors here all came from a woman under 30 who had recovered from COVID-19. Both conserved end residues are part of each CDR3. Clone sizes are given selectively: once, few, many, or a class where the clone is expanded.

clone_size: NA; v_call: TRBV28; j_call: TRBJ1-3; cdr3_aa: CASRTGESSGNTIYF
clone_size: NA; v_call: TRBV19; j_call: TRBJ1-1; cdr3_aa: CASSPYREGTTEAFF
clone_size: NA; v_call: TRBV5-5; j_call: TRBJ1-4; cdr3_aa: CASNPREVATNEKLFF
clone_size: NA; v_call: TRBV28; j_call: TRBJ1-1; cdr3_aa: CASSVQSYTEAFF
clone_size: once; v_call: TRBV4-1; j_call: TRBJ1-2; cdr3_aa: CASSQATGYGYTF
clone_size: NA; v_call: TRBV3-1/TRBV3-2; j_call: TRBJ2-5; cdr3_aa: CASSQDSTAETQYF
clone_size: NA; v_call: TRBV11-2; j_call: TRBJ2-7; cdr3_aa: CASSFSSSNEQYF
clone_size: NA; v_call: TRBV5-1; j_call: TRBJ1-1; cdr3_aa: CASSLEGQDTEAFF
clone_size: NA; v_call: TRBV7-2; j_call: TRBJ2-3; cdr3_aa: CASSQLAGGADTQYF
clone_size: once; v_call: TRBV7-9; j_call: TRBJ2-7; cdr3_aa: CASSHRDSTYEQYF
clone_size: NA; v_call: TRBV19; j_call: TRBJ1-3; cdr3_aa: CASSRQLTGNTIYF
clone_size: NA; v_call: TRBV7-8; j_call: TRBJ2-5; cdr3_aa: CASSLVGAYQETQYF
clone_size: NA; v_call: TRBV9; j_call: TRBJ2-7; cdr3_aa: CASSVGTANYEQYF
clone_size: few; v_call: TRBV5-1; j_call: TRBJ1-1; cdr3_aa: CASSSGQTLNTEAFF
clone_size: NA; v_call: TRBV15; j_call: TRBJ1-1; cdr3_aa: CATSRDVADEAFF
clone_size: NA; v_call: TRBV5-1; j_call: TRBJ1-1; cdr3_aa: CASTYGDTEAFF
clone_size: NA; v_call: TRBV19; j_call: TRBJ2-1; cdr3_aa: CASSISGTSGGNNEQFF
clone_size: NA; v_call: TRBV27; j_call: TRBJ2-4; cdr3_aa: CASSILAKNIQYF
clone_size: NA; v_call: TRBV7-7; j_call: TRBJ2-2; cdr3_aa: CASSLASGVNTGELFF
clone_size: once; v_call: TRBV7-2; j_call: TRBJ2-5; cdr3_aa: CASSLDSGGLGETQYF
clone_size: NA; v_call: TRBV11-2; j_call: TRBJ2-5; cdr3_aa: CASSLYLAGGETQYF
clone_size: NA; v_call: TRBV28; j_call: TRBJ1-6; cdr3_aa: CASSPRQGGSPLHF
clone_size: NA; v_call: TRBV15; j_call: TRBJ2-3; cdr3_aa: CATSRGRGDTQYF
clone_size: NA; v_call: TRBV5-1; j_call: TRBJ2-3; cdr3_aa: CASSLGQGDTQYF
clone_size: NA; v_call: TRBV28; j_call: TRBJ1-2; cdr3_aa: CASSSEGGGYTF
clone_size: NA; v_call: TRBV5-1; j_call: TRBJ1-2; cdr3_aa: CASSLAQGYGYTF
clone_size: NA; v_call: TRBV6-5; j_call: TRBJ2-1; cdr3_aa: CASSPASATYNEQFF
clone_size: NA; v_call: TRBV30; j_call: TRBJ1-2; cdr3_aa: CAWSVGRVGPYDYTF
clone_size: NA; v_call: TRBV12-5; j_call: TRBJ1-5; cdr3_aa: CASGLVLTGGAQPQHF
clone_size: NA; v_call: TRBV11-2; j_call: TRBJ1-4; cdr3_aa: CASSLDRGAEKLFF
clone_size: NA; v_call: TRBV9; j_call: TRBJ1-2; cdr3_aa: CASSVGSGGYTF
clone_size: NA; v_call: TRBV30; j_call: TRBJ1-2; cdr3_aa: CAWRGGTGDYGYTF
clone_size: NA; v_call: TRBV5-1; j_call: TRBJ1-4; cdr3_aa: CASSLEGAAEKLFF
clone_size: NA; v_call: TRBV6-5; j_call: TRBJ1-1; cdr3_aa: CASSYGIGDEAFF
clone_size: NA; v_call: TRBV7-7; j_call: TRBJ2-5; cdr3_aa: CASSSTTSAETQYF
clone_size: NA; v_call: TRBV24-1; j_call: TRBJ1-2; cdr3_aa: CATSDSRQALTNGYTF
clone_size: few; v_call: TRBV18; j_call: TRBJ1-3; cdr3_aa: CASSRQQGTGNTIYF
clone_size: NA; v_call: TRBV6-4; j_call: TRBJ1-1; cdr3_aa: CASRTGQGMATEAFF
clone_size: NA; v_call: TRBV18; j_call: TRBJ1-1; cdr3_aa: CASSPEGDLGNTEAFF
clone_size: once; v_call: TRBV5-1; j_call: TRBJ2-3; cdr3_aa: CASSFSSGDTDTQYF